This T cell receptor (beta chain) is from a study of blood T cell repertoires in COVID-19 (dated by TCRdb to the early 2020s). Study-level background: Samples from collaborators originated in the United States, Italy and Spain and spanned both the acute and convalescent phases of COVID-19. The material from the prospective study consisted of cDNA or gDNA derived from T cells, B-cell-depleted T cells, or PBMCs. Subjects who had been exposed to COVID-19, were actively infected with it, or had recovered from it provided the deeply sampled blood TCRbeta repertoires that made up the dataset. The repertoires were made available in a free public database intended to serve as a resource for research on the immune response to SARS-CoV-2. Samples were obtained from the ongoing ImmuneRACE study (first 160 participants) and from 950 to 1,500 subjects provided by 6 global collaborators. Nearly every sample came with metadata listing a de-identified subject ID, COVID-19 status, age in years and sex. HLA class I and class II types, where available, came from metadata supplied by the sample provider rather than from assay-based typing.

The collaborating institutions used their own protocols to collect whole blood in K2EDTA tubes. For TCRbeta analysis, collaborators shipped samples as frozen whole blood, isolated PBMCs, or DNA extracted from either of those sample types. Trimming at the junction amounts to 6 bases on V and 4 bases on J, and the germline ends lie 15 bases apart. CDR1 and CDR2 are read off the germline V gene as MNHEY and SVGAGI. Its CDR3 holds 14 amino acids, cysteine through phenylalanine. CDR3 DNA is the only sequence kept; it has 42 bases, read in frame from the first base. TCRbeta CDR3 regions were amplified from genomic DNA by means of the immunoSEQ Assay, a bias-controlled multiplex PCR. The published analysis was carried out like this. The number of nucleated cells in each sample was estimated by amplification of reference gene primers within the assay. To quantify the absolute abundance of each unique TCRbeta CDR3 rearrangement, sequence reads were collapsed and filtered. For each sample, productive Simpson clonality was calculated by taking the square root of Simpson's diversity index across productive rearrangements. TCRdb obtained this table from immuneACCESS and retained in-frame rearrangements with V and J assigned. These tables miss some clones; where compared with another copy, unresolved V genes account for less than half of the shortfall, and the remainder is unexplained. That table furnishes V, J and clone size, whereas the DNA furnished D and trimming. This sample has around 200,000 clones in its table, and 70% to 90% of those were observed once. The biggest ten clones account for around 21% of the sample.

Summary of the overall study and its limitations: The quantity of clinical and demographic metadata differed by source and by participant and was supplied without curation.

With regard to this clone: Its binding antigen is unknown. One base away there is no much larger clone; base qualities are not given.

Sample: peripheral blood. The chain employs TRBV6-5 and TRBJ1-2; the D gene is unclear. The TCR sequence derives from a man between 70 and 80 years old with active or convalescent COVID-19. CDR3 sequence: CASSSGRAGYGYTF. In nucleotide form, the sequence is TGTGCCAGCAGCAGCGGGCGGGCTGGCTATGGCTACACCTTC.